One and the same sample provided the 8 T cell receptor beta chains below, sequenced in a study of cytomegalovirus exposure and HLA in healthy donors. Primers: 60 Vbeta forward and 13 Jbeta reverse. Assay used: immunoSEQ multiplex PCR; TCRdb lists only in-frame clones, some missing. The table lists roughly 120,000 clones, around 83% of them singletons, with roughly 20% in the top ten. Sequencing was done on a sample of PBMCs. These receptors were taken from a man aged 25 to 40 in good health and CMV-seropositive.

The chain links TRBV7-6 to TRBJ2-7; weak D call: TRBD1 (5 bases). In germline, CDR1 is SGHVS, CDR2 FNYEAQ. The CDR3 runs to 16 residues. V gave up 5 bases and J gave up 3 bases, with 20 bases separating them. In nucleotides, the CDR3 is TGTGCCAGCAGCCACCCTTTGAAGGGGAAGAACTACGAGCAGTACTTC. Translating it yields CASSHPLKGKNYEQYF.

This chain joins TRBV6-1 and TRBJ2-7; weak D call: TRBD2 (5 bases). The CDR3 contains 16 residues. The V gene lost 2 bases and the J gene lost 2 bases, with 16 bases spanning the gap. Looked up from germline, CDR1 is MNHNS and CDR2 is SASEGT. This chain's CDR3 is CASSERRRRVPYEQYV. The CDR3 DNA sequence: TGTGCCAGCAGTGAACGTAGGAGGCGGGTCCCCTACGAGCAGTACGTC.

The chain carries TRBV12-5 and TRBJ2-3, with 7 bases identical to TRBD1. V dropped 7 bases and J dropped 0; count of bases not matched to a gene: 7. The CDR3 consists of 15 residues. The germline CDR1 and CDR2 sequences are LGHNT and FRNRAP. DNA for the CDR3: TGTGCTAGTGCCCGCATGACAGGGAGCACAGATACGCAGTATTTT. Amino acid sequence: CASARMTGSTDTQYF. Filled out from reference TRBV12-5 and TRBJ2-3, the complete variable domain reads DARVTQTPRHKVTEMGQEVTMRCQPILGHNTVFWYRQTMMQGLELLAYFRNRAPLDDSGMPKDRFSAEMPDATLATLKIQPSEPRDSAVYFCASARMTGSTDTQYFGPGTRLTVL.

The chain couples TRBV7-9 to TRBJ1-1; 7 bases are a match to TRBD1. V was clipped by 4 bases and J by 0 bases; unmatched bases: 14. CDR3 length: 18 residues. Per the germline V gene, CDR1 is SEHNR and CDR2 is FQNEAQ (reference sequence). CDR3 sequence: CASSSRTGQDTVNTEAFF. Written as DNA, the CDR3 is TGTGCCAGCAGCTCGAGGACAGGACAGGACACCGTGAACACTGAAGCTTTCTTT.

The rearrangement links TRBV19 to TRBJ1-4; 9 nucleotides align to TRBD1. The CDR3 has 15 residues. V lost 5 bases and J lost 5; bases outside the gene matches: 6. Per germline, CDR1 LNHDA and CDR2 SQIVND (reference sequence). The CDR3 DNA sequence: TGTGCCAGTAGTCTCACCGACAGGGGGAATGAAAAACTGTTTTTT. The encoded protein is CASSLTDRGNEKLFF.

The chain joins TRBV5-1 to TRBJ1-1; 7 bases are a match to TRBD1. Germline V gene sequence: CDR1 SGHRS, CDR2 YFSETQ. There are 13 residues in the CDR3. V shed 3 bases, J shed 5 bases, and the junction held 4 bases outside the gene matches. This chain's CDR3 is CASSYPTGTEAFF. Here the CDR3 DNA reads TGCGCCAGCAGCTATCCGACAGGGACTGAAGCTTTCTTT.

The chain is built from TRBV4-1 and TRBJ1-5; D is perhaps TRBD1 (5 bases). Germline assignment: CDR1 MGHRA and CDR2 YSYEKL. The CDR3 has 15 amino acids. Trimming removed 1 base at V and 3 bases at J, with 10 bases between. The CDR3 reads CASSQVGRDNQPQHF. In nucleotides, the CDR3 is TGCGCCAGCAGCCAAGTAGGCAGGGACAATCAGCCCCAGCATTTT.

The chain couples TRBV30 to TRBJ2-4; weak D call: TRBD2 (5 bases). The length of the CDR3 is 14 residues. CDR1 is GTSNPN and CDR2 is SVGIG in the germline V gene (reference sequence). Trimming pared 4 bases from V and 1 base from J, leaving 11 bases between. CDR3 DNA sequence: TGTGCCTGGATACCGGGAACTGCCAAAAACATTCAGTACTTC. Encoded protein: CAWIPGTAKNIQYF.